This TCR beta chain was recorded in a study of blood T cell repertoires in COVID-19. At the level of the study: The origin of the acute and convalescent COVID-19 samples was the United States, Italy and Spain.

Authors' processing steps: Estimates of nucleated cell counts were drawn from the amplification of reference gene primers. Measured with immunoSEQ multiplex PCR; TCRdb has only the in-frame clones, and not every one. D and trimming come from the DNA, and the V and J calls and clone size come from that table. Of 90,000 to 100,000 clones listed, 65% to 85% are singletons. Germline assignment: CDR1 ENHRY and CDR2 SYGVKD. Trimming stripped 0 bases from V and 4 bases from J, with 12 bases between. CDR3 length: 16 amino acids. Sequencing used peripheral blood. This clonotype was sampled from a man aged 70 or older with active or convalescent COVID-19. The gene calls are TRBV10-3 and TRBJ2-2, with D possibly TRBD1 on 6 matching bases. Here the CDR3 DNA reads TGTGCCATCAGTGAGTCGACAGGCAGGGGCACCGGGGAGCTGTTTTTT. This codes for CAISESTGRGTGELFF.